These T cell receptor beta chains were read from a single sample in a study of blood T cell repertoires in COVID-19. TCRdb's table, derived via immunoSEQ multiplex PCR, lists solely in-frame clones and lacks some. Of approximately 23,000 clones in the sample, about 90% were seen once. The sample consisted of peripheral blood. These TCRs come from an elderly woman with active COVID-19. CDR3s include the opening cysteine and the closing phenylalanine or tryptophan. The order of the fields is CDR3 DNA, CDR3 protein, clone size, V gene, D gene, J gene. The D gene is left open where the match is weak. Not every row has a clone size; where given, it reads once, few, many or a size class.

DNA: TGTGCCAGTAGTATCGGGGGACTAGCGGGGAGCACAGATACGCAGTATTTT
CDR3: CASSIGGLAGSTDTQYF
size: NA
V: TRBV19
D: TRBD2
J: TRBJ2-3

DNA: TGTGCCTGGAGTGTACCGACAGGGGGGACAGAGACCCAGTACTTC
CDR3: CAWSVPTGGTETQYF
size: NA
V: TRBV30
D: TRBD1
J: TRBJ2-5

DNA: TGTGCCAGCTCACCATCCGACAGGGGGTCCTACGAGCAGTACTTC
CDR3: CASSPSDRGSYEQYF
size: NA
V: TRBV18
D: TRBD1
J: TRBJ2-7

DNA: TGTGCCAGCAGCGTAGGTTCAGATTCCTACGAGCAGTACTTC
CDR3: CASSVGSDSYEQYF
size: NA
V: TRBV9
D: NA
J: TRBJ2-7

DNA: TGTGCCAGTAGGCGCGGACAAGCCACCGGGGAGCTGTTTTTT
CDR3: CASRRGQATGELFF
size: NA
V: TRBV19
D: NA
J: TRBJ2-2

DNA: TGTGCCAGCAGCGCCCAGGGGGCCAACGCAGATACGCAGTATTTT
CDR3: CASSAQGANADTQYF
size: NA
V: TRBV9
D: TRBD1
J: TRBJ2-3

DNA: TGTGCCAGCAGCTTATGGGACAGGGGTGGCCAGCTAGATCAGCCCCAGCATTTT
CDR3: CASSLWDRGGQLDQPQHF
size: NA
V: TRBV7-2
D: TRBD1
J: TRBJ1-5

DNA: TGTGCCATCAGGGACAGTACCTACAATGAGCAGTTCTTC
CDR3: CAIRDSTYNEQFF
size: NA
V: TRBV10-3
D: NA
J: TRBJ2-1

DNA: TGTGCCAGCTCACCCACCGGGACAGGGGGCACCGGGGAGCTGTTTTTT
CDR3: CASSPTGTGGTGELFF
size: NA
V: TRBV18
D: TRBD1
J: TRBJ2-2

DNA: TGTGCCAGCAGCTTACGGGAGCCGAGCACTGAAGCTTTCTTT
CDR3: CASSLREPSTEAFF
size: NA
V: TRBV3-1/TRBV3-2
D: NA
J: TRBJ1-1

DNA: TGTGCCAGCCTCAGGGGGGCTTATAGCACAGATACGCAGTATTTT
CDR3: CASLRGAYSTDTQYF
size: NA
V: TRBV2
D: NA
J: TRBJ2-3

DNA: TGTGCCAGCTCACCAACCGTACAGGGAAACACTGAAGCTTTCTTT
CDR3: CASSPTVQGNTEAFF
size: once
V: TRBV18
D: NA
J: TRBJ1-1

DNA: TGTGCCAGCAGTTTACGGAGTCCAGGAAACACCATATATTTT
CDR3: CASSLRSPGNTIYF
size: NA
V: TRBV28
D: NA
J: TRBJ1-3

DNA: TGTGCCAGCAGTGAACAGGGGGTCGAGCAGTACTTC
CDR3: CASSEQGVEQYF
size: NA
V: TRBV2
D: TRBD1
J: TRBJ2-7

DNA: TGTGCCAGCAGCTTATTCGCGGGCAGGGGGGATGGCTACACCTTC
CDR3: CASSLFAGRGDGYTF
size: NA
V: TRBV5-6
D: TRBD1
J: TRBJ1-2

DNA: TGTGCCAGCAGCGATGGACAATCCCCGAACAATGAGCAGTTCTTC
CDR3: CASSDGQSPNNEQFF
size: NA
V: TRBV9
D: NA
J: TRBJ2-1

DNA: TGCGCCAGCAGCCAAGAGGTGCGAGATCCCCTCCACTTT
CDR3: CASSQEVRDPLHF
size: NA
V: TRBV4-3
D: NA
J: TRBJ1-6

DNA: TGTGCCACCTCCCAGGGCAGCCGGAGACCCCTCCACTTT
CDR3: CATSQGSRRPLHF
size: NA
V: TRBV15
D: NA
J: TRBJ1-6

DNA: TGTGCCAGCAGCTTCGGGACAGACTACGAGCAGTACTTC
CDR3: CASSFGTDYEQYF
size: once
V: TRBV11-2
D: TRBD1
J: TRBJ2-7

DNA: TGTGCCAGCAGGGGGACAGGGGGCACTGAAGCTTTCTTT
CDR3: CASRGTGGTEAFF
size: few
V: TRBV12-3/TRBV12-4
D: TRBD1
J: TRBJ1-1

DNA: TGTGCCAGCAGGCTCGACAGGGGAGAACACAATGAGCAGTTCTTC
CDR3: CASRLDRGEHNEQFF
size: NA
V: TRBV7-2
D: TRBD1
J: TRBJ2-1

DNA: TGCGCCAGCAGCTTGGGCCCCTCGACGACTATGGGGGAAAAACTGTTTTTT
CDR3: CASSLGPSTTMGEKLFF
size: NA
V: TRBV5-1
D: NA
J: TRBJ1-4

DNA: TGTGCCAGCAGCCACATAGCGGGGGGACGCCAAGAGACCCAGTACTTC
CDR3: CASSHIAGGRQETQYF
size: NA
V: TRBV3-1/TRBV3-2
D: TRBD2
J: TRBJ2-5

DNA: TGTGCCAGCAGCCCATCGGGGGAGAATGAGCAGTTCTTC
CDR3: CASSPSGENEQFF
size: NA
V: TRBV9
D: NA
J: TRBJ2-1

DNA: TGTGCCAGCAGCTTAAGGTCTAGCGGGGCCGCGAGCTCCTACGAGCAGTACTTC
CDR3: CASSLRSSGAASSYEQYF
size: NA
V: TRBV7-9
D: TRBD2
J: TRBJ2-7

DNA: TGTGCCCCGTGGGGGACTAGCGGGGGAGGTAGCACAGATACGCAGTATTTT
CDR3: CAPWGTSGGGSTDTQYF
size: NA
V: TRBV27
D: TRBD2
J: TRBJ2-3

DNA: TGCGCCAGCAGCTTGCGGCAGGGGAGGGACGGGGAGCTGTTTTTT
CDR3: CASSLRQGRDGELFF
size: NA
V: TRBV5-1
D: NA
J: TRBJ2-2

DNA: TGTGCCAGCAGCCAAGTACTAAGCGGGGGGCGTGAAGTAACCTACGAGCAGTACTTC
CDR3: CASSQVLSGGREVTYEQYF
size: NA
V: TRBV4-2
D: TRBD2
J: TRBJ2-7

DNA: TGCAGCGTTGAGGGGGACATGATTCGAGCTTTCTTT
CDR3: CSVEGDMIRAFF
size: NA
V: TRBV29-1
D: NA
J: TRBJ1-1

DNA: TGTGCCAGCCGGATCTTACAGGGGCCCGGGGAGCTGTTTTTT
CDR3: CASRILQGPGELFF
size: NA
V: TRBV19
D: TRBD1
J: TRBJ2-2

DNA: TGTGCCAGCAGCGACGAGAGGAGGACTAGCGGGGGGGTAGTGGAGACCCAGTACTTC
CDR3: CASSDERRTSGGVVETQYF
size: once
V: TRBV7-2
D: TRBD2
J: TRBJ2-5

DNA: TGTGCCAGCAGTTTGGACAGGGGAGGTCAGCCCCAGCATTTT
CDR3: CASSLDRGGQPQHF
size: NA
V: TRBV28
D: TRBD1
J: TRBJ1-5

DNA: TGCGCCAGCAGCCTGCTAGGGGCAACACAGGGAAACGAGCAGTACTTC
CDR3: CASSLLGATQGNEQYF
size: NA
V: TRBV5-1
D: NA
J: TRBJ2-7

DNA: TGTGCCAGTACAACCGGGGGTCGCAATCAGCCCCAGCATTTT
CDR3: CASTTGGRNQPQHF
size: few
V: TRBV19
D: NA
J: TRBJ1-5

DNA: TGTGCCAGCAGTTACGCGGGGAGTTCCTACGAGCAGTACTTC
CDR3: CASSYAGSSYEQYF
size: NA
V: TRBV6-2/TRBV6-3
D: NA
J: TRBJ2-7

DNA: TGTGCCAGCAGCCAAGAGAGGACAATTGGAAACACCATATATTTT
CDR3: CASSQERTIGNTIYF
size: NA
V: TRBV3-1/TRBV3-2
D: NA
J: TRBJ1-3

DNA: TGTGCCAGCAGTTTCCCCGGTGGTGGCGAGCAGTACTTC
CDR3: CASSFPGGGEQYF
size: NA
V: TRBV28
D: NA
J: TRBJ2-7

DNA: TGTGCCAGCAGCGTAGTCGGGGGGGCCGAGGGTGAGCAGTTCTTC
CDR3: CASSVVGGAEGEQFF
size: NA
V: TRBV9
D: TRBD2
J: TRBJ2-1

DNA: TGTGCCAGCAGATCCTTAGCGGGGGTGGGTACAGATACGCAGTATTTT
CDR3: CASRSLAGVGTDTQYF
size: once
V: TRBV7-9
D: TRBD2
J: TRBJ2-3

DNA: TGTGCCAGCAGCCCTGGACTAGCGGGGGGTCCCTTTCAAGAGACCCAGTACTTC
CDR3: CASSPGLAGGPFQETQYF
size: NA
V: TRBV9
D: TRBD2
J: TRBJ2-5

DNA: TGTGCCAGCAGGGCTGGGACAGGAGAATCTGGGGCCAACGTCCTGACTTTC
CDR3: CASRAGTGESGANVLTF
size: NA
V: TRBV28
D: TRBD1
J: TRBJ2-6

DNA: TGTGCCAGCAGCACAGGACAGGGGGTATCTGAAAAACTGTTTTTT
CDR3: CASSTGQGVSEKLFF
size: NA
V: TRBV9
D: TRBD1
J: TRBJ1-4

DNA: TGTGCCAGCAGTTACGTAAGGCAGGGGCTAGCGGGGGGGAGCTCCTACAATGAGCAGTTCTTC
CDR3: CASSYVRQGLAGGSSYNEQFF
size: NA
V: TRBV6-2/TRBV6-3
D: TRBD2
J: TRBJ2-1

DNA: TGTGCCAGCAGCTTGACAGGGTTTGGCTCCTACGAGCAGTACTTC
CDR3: CASSLTGFGSYEQYF
size: NA
V: TRBV7-2
D: TRBD1
J: TRBJ2-7

DNA: TGTGCCAGCAGAACCGACAGTCCTTATGGCTACACCTTC
CDR3: CASRTDSPYGYTF
size: NA
V: TRBV12-3/TRBV12-4
D: NA
J: TRBJ1-2

DNA: TGTGCCACCCAGGGGGCGATTTTGGGCTCTGGAAACACCATATATTTT
CDR3: CATQGAILGSGNTIYF
size: NA
V: TRBV7-9
D: TRBD1
J: TRBJ1-3

DNA: TGTGCCAGTTGGGAGGGGGTCAGCAATCAGCCCCAGCATTTT
CDR3: CASWEGVSNQPQHF
size: NA
V: TRBV19
D: NA
J: TRBJ1-5

DNA: TGTGCCACCAGTGACCCCACGACGGGGGGAATCGGGGATGAGCAGTTCTTC
CDR3: CATSDPTTGGIGDEQFF
size: NA
V: TRBV24-1
D: TRBD2
J: TRBJ2-1

DNA: TGTGCCAGCAGGTTTTCAGGGACAGTGACACCCACCGGGGAGCTGTTTTTT
CDR3: CASRFSGTVTPTGELFF
size: NA
V: TRBV7-6
D: TRBD1
J: TRBJ2-2